One sample yielded the 20 T cell receptor beta chains listed below, sequenced in a study of beta chain features in type 1 diabetes. The investigators reverse transcribed all of the isolated RNA, so they sequenced expressed TCRB transcripts. Libraries were prepared by immunoSEQ multiplex PCR; TCRdb keeps only in-frame clonotypes and omits some of them. The sample carries 250,000 to 300,000 clones, under 8.5% recorded once. Sequencing was performed on central memory CD4+ T cells from blood. The receptors derive from a woman aged 18-29 years in good health.

The genes are TRBV18 and TRBJ1-3; D remains ambiguous. Germline V gene sequence: CDR1 KGHSH, CDR2 LQKENI. Trimming shortened V by 4 bases and J by 0 bases, and 16 bases separated the two germline ends. The length of the CDR3 is 17 residues. CDR3 region: CASSRKTSDISGNTIYF. CDR3 nucleotides: TGTGCCAGCTCACGTAAGACAAGCGATATCTCTGGAAACACCATATATTTT.

This clone has only a few counts. The rearrangement uses TRBV5-1 and TRBJ2-5, with TRBD2 as a possible D gene (5 bases). The germline V gene has CDR1 SGHRS and CDR2 YFSETQ. This CDR3 is 12 amino acids long. V lost 3 bases and J lost 5, with 8 bases in between. CDR3 sequence: CASSYPGETQYF. The CDR3 nucleotides read TGCGCCAGCAGCTACCCGGGGGAGACCCAGTACTTC.

This chain joins TRBV5-1 and TRBJ1-4; 7 bases align to TRBD1. Germline V lookup: CDR1 SGHRS, CDR2 YFSETQ. This CDR3 region has 14 residues. Unmatched junction bases numbered 5, after V lost 3 bases and J lost 6 bases. The CDR3, as DNA: TGCGCCAGCAGCTCGACAGGGTCGCATGAAAAACTGTTTTTT. Translation: CASSSTGSHEKLFF.

This clone came up a few times. V is TRBV28 and J is TRBJ1-5; D remains unclear. This CDR3 spans 11 amino acids. V lost 3 bases, J lost 8 bases, and 5 bases lay in between. Germline V gene sequence: CDR1 MDHEN, CDR2 SYDVKM. This CDR3 reads CASSFAEPQHF. Here the CDR3 DNA reads TGTGCCAGCAGTTTTGCAGAGCCCCAGCATTTT.

The rearrangement joins TRBV7-7 to TRBJ2-5, with TRBD2 matching over 7 bases. The J segment lost 1 base and the V segment lost 1 base, leaving 3 bases of the junction unmatched. This CDR3 spans 15 amino acids. Germline V gives CDR1 SSHAT, CDR2 FNYEAQ (reference sequence). In nucleotides, the CDR3 is TGTGCCAGCAGCTTAGAGGGACTACTCCAAGAGACCCAGTACTTC. Translated: CASSLEGLLQETQYF.

This clone was counted only a few times. This chain uses TRBV7-2 with TRBJ2-3; perhaps TRBD1 as D (6 bases). Germline CDR1 and CDR2: SGHTA and FQGNSA. This CDR3 region has 12 residues. Trimming took 5 bases from V and 6 from J, leaving 9 bases between them. The chain's CDR3 is CASSPTGDTQYF. The CDR3 bases are TGTGCCAGCAGCCCCACAGGGGATACGCAGTATTTT.

This clone was counted between two and nine times. The chain employs TRBV11-2 and TRBJ2-5, with 7 bases identical to TRBD1. CDR3 length equals 15 residues. The trim removed 4 bases at V and 5 bases at J, leaving 10 bases unmatched. Germline lookup yields CDR1 SGHAT and CDR2 FQNNGV. For the CDR3, the DNA is TGTGCCAGCAGCTCCTCCAGGGGGTATGAGGAGACCCAGTACTTC. This translates into CASSSSRGYEETQYF.

This clone came up a few times. The chain recombines TRBV27 with TRBJ2-7; no firm D call. This CDR3 comprises 19 residues. Trimming removed 4 bases from V and 6 bases from J, with 31 bases in between. Germline V CDR1 and CDR2: MNHEY, SMNVEV (reference sequence). The CDR3 bases are TGTGCCAGCAGTTCCCGAACCCTTTGGGGAAAAACTAACGCGGCCGAGCAGTACTTC. Amino acids: CASSSRTLWGKTNAAEQYF.

This clone was seen repeatedly, ten times or more. The rearrangement uses TRBV16 and TRBJ2-7; no definite D call. V was trimmed by 2 bases and J by 3 bases, leaving 5 bases between them. The germline gives CDR1 KGHSY, CDR2 FQNENV. The CDR3 runs to 12 residues. CDR3 DNA sequence: TGTGCCAGCAGCCAAGGTAACTACGAGCAGTACTTC. Its protein product is CASSQGNYEQYF.

The chain links TRBV5-1 to TRBJ2-3; tentative D call: TRBD2 (5 bases). Germline V lookup: CDR1 SGHRS, CDR2 YFSETQ. Trimming removed 5 bases at V and 2 bases at J, with 15 bases between. This CDR3 contains 15 residues. The CDR3 loop is CASSLANPATDTQYF. The CDR3 DNA reads as TGCGCCAGCAGTTTAGCGAATCCTGCCACAGATACGCAGTATTTT.

The gene calls are TRBV11-2 and TRBJ2-1; 12 bases are shared with TRBD2. Germline V gives CDR1 SGHAT, CDR2 FQNNGV. The CDR3 runs 17 residues. Trimming at V came to 1 base and at J to 8 bases, leaving 9 bases not matched to a gene. The CDR3 DNA is TGTGCCAGCAGCTTAGGCGCTAGCGGGAGGGCCACCCATGAGCAGTTCTTC. It specifies CASSLGASGRATHEQFF.

The genes are TRBV7-2 and TRBJ2-1, with 8 bases identical to TRBD2. The CDR3 is 15 amino acids. The germline V gene encodes CDR1 SGHTA and CDR2 FQGNSA. J was trimmed by 8 bases and V by 1 base; bases with no gene match: 7. The CDR3 spells CASSLDRTSSDEQFF. CDR3 DNA: TGTGCCAGCAGCTTAGATAGGACTAGCTCCGATGAGCAGTTCTTC.

This clone appeared a few times. The chain links TRBV5-4 to TRBJ2-2; 8 positions match TRBD2. V lost 1 base and J lost 2; bases outside the gene matches: 7. CDR1 and CDR2 from the germline V gene are SGHNT and YYREEE (reference sequence). CDR3 size: 17 residues. CDR3 nucleotide sequence: TGTGCCAGCAGCTTGAGGAGCGGGGGCCAAAACACCGGGGAGCTGTTTTTT. Translation: CASSLRSGGQNTGELFF.

The chain joins TRBV7-8 to TRBJ2-7, with D tentatively TRBD2 (5 bases). The CDR3 spans 17 residues. In germline, CDR1 is SGHVS, CDR2 FQNEAQ. V was trimmed by 2 bases and J by 9 bases, leaving 26 bases between them. CDR3 amino acids: CASSLFLAVSGSSVQYF. In DNA form, the CDR3 reads TGTGCCAGCAGCTTATTCCTAGCAGTCAGTGGGTCTAGTGTGCAGTACTTC.

J is TRBJ2-5 and V is TRBV7-9, with TRBD1 matching 7 bases. The germline gives CDR1 SEHNR, CDR2 FQNEAQ (reference sequence). Losses at the gene ends were 5 bases for V and 7 bases for J; bases not matched to a gene: 10. The CDR3 totals 14 residues. As DNA, the CDR3 is TGTGCCAGCAGCCCCAGACAGGGAAAAGGGACCCAGTACTTC. Its translation is CASSPRQGKGTQYF.

The genes are TRBV5-1 and TRBJ2-6; D is perhaps TRBD1 (6 bases). The ends were cut back, 4 bases at V and 0 bases at J, with 17 bases in the middle. The CDR3 contains 18 residues. Looked up from germline, CDR1 is SGHRS and CDR2 is YFSETQ. The CDR3 protein is CASSPLQGEGSGANVLTF. For the CDR3, the DNA is TGCGCCAGCAGCCCGTTACAGGGAGAGGGCTCTGGGGCCAACGTCCTGACTTTC. The entire variable domain, with the rest obtained from reference TRBV5-1 and TRBJ2-6, is as follows: KAGVTQTPRYLIKTRGQQVTLSCSPISGHRSVSWYQQTPGQGLQFLFEYFSETQRNKGNFPGRFSGRQFSNSRSEMNVSTLELGDSALYLCASSPLQGEGSGANVLTFGAGSRLTVL.

This clone has a handful of counts. CDR3 in DNA: TGCGCCAGCAGCTCCGTGGGGGCAGGGGTTAATGAAAAACTGTTTTTT. It codes for CASSSVGAGVNEKLFF. This chain uses TRBV4-1 with TRBJ1-4; D might be TRBD1 (6 bases). CDR1 is MGHRA, CDR2 YSYEKL, per germline. V gave up 5 bases and J gave up 4 bases, with 17 bases separating them. The CDR3 loop spans 16 amino acids.

This clone has a handful of counts. J is TRBJ2-7 and V is TRBV5-1; D unclear. V was shortened by 7 bases and J by 2 bases, with 16 bases between the two germline ends. CDR3 length: 14 amino acids. Germline assignment: CDR1 SGHRS and CDR2 YFSETQ. DNA for the CDR3: TGCGCCAGCCGCCCGGACCCACCTGCCTACGAGCAGTACTTC. Translated, it gives CASRPDPPAYEQYF.

This sequence joins TRBV11-2 and TRBJ1-5; D is unclear. The V and J ends lost 0 bases and 6 bases respectively, with 12 bases between them. In germline, CDR1 is SGHAT, CDR2 FQNNGV. CDR3 length: 15 residues. Here the CDR3 DNA reads TGTGCCAGCAGCTTAGAGCCCGGATTCGGTCAGCCCCAGCATTTT. Translated, it gives CASSLEPGFGQPQHF.

This chain links TRBV18 with TRBJ1-1, with D unresolved. Trimming took 1 base from V and 1 from J, leaving 10 bases between them. The CDR3 runs to 15 residues. Germline V lookup: CDR1 KGHSH, CDR2 LQKENI. The CDR3 here is CASSPLEMGNTEAFF. CDR3 coding DNA: TGTGCCAGCTCACCACTCGAGATGGGGAACACTGAAGCTTTCTTT.